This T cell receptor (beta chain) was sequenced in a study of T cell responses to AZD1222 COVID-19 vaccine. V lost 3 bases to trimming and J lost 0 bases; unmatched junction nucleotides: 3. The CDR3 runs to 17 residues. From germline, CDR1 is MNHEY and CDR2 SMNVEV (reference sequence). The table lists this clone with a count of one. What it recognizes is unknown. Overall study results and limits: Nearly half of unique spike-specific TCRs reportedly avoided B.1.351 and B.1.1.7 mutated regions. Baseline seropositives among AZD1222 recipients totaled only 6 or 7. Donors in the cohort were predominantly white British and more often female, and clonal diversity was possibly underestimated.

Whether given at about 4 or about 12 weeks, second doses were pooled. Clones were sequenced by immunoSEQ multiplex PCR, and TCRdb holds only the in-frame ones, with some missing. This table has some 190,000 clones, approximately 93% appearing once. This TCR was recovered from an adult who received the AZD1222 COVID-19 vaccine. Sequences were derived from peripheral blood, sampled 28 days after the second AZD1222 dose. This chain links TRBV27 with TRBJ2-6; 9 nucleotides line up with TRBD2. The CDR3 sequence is CASSLASGVSGANVLTF. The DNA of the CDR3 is TGTGCCAGCAGTTTGGCTAGCGGGGTCTCTGGGGCCAACGTCCTGACTTTC. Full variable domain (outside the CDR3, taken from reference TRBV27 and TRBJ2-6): EAQVTQNPRYLITVTGKKLTVTCSQNMNHEYMSWYRQDPGLGLRQIYYSMNVEVTDKGDVPEGYKVSRKEKRNFPLILESPSPNQTSLYFCASSLASGVSGANVLTFGAGSRLTVL.